What follows are 23 T cell receptor beta chains derived from one specimen sequenced in a study of graft-versus-host responses after intestinal transplantation. Clones were read by immunoSEQ multiplex PCR, and TCRdb kept only the in-frame ones, dropping some. The sample includes approximately 50,000 clones, about 90% of them seen just once. Source: PBMCs, taken 26 days after transplant. The origin of the receptors is a human patient who received an intestinal transplant, so some T cells may come from the graft donor.

V usage is TRBV7-6 and J usage is TRBJ2-7; TRBD2 agrees at 8 bases. J lost 6 bases, V lost 5 bases, and 6 bases had no gene match. Germline V gene sequence: CDR1 SGHVS, CDR2 FNYEAQ. CDR3 length equals 13 residues. DNA of the CDR3: TGTGCCAGCAGCCCTGGACTAGCCGGCGAGCAGTACTTC. Translation gives CASSPGLAGEQYF.

The chain's CDR3 is CSVSTGAEQYF. The CDR3 coding sequence is TGCAGCGTCTCAACAGGGGCCGAGCAGTACTTC. V usage is TRBV29-1 and J usage is TRBJ2-7; 7 bases agree with TRBD1. The V gene end was trimmed by 6 bases and the J gene end by 6 bases; junction bases not matched to a gene: 5. Germline values: CDR1 SQVTM, CDR2 ANQGSEA. The CDR3 has 11 residues.

The CDR3 spells CASSLSGPGGSSYNEQFF. DNA for the CDR3: TGCGCCAGCAGCCTCTCCGGCCCAGGGGGCAGCTCCTACAATGAGCAGTTCTTC. The V and J genes are TRBV4-1 and TRBJ2-1; TRBD1 agrees at 8 bases. The germline V gene encodes CDR1 MGHRA and CDR2 YSYEKL. V was pared by 4 bases and J by 0 bases, with 11 bases of the junction left unmatched. The CDR3 extends over 18 amino acids.

This chain links TRBV6-1 with TRBJ1-5; D is perhaps TRBD1 (6 bases). V was cut by 4 bases and J by 7 bases, with 17 bases left in between. The CDR3 sequence is 15 residues long. Germline V gene lookup returns CDR1 MNHNS and CDR2 SASEGT. The DNA for the CDR3 is TGTGCCAGCAGTGGGGAGAGGGGGAGGGAGCAGCCCCAGCATTTT. This translates into CASSGERGREQPQHF.

The chain carries TRBV7-8 and TRBJ1-6; D is possibly TRBD1 (5 bases). The CDR3 has 19 residues. Per germline, CDR1 SGHVS and CDR2 FQNEAQ. Trimming removed 2 bases at V and 0 bases at J, with 17 bases between. CDR3 amino acids: CASSLSSLGGGSYNSPLHF. DNA of the CDR3: TGTGCCAGCAGCTTATCCAGCCTGGGGGGTGGCTCCTATAATTCACCCCTCCACTTT.

Concerning this clone: Within the sample, other DNA sequences also encode this same CDR3. Here the CDR3 reads CASRTAQETQYF. CDR3 DNA sequence: TGTGCCAGCAGAACAGCCCAAGAGACCCAGTACTTC. This rearrangement joins TRBV7-9 to TRBJ2-5, with no clear D. Germline CDR1 and CDR2: SEHNR and FQNEAQ (reference sequence). Trimming pared 6 bases from V and 1 base from J, leaving 6 bases between. CDR3 length: 12 residues.

This chain links TRBV9 with TRBJ2-5; TRBD2 matches 9 bases. V dropped 2 bases and J dropped 4; count of bases not matched to a gene: 9. The V gene's germline CDR1 is SGDLS and CDR2 YYNGEE. The CDR3 sequence is 16 residues long. The CDR3 here is CASSVEAGGLSETQYF. CDR3 nucleotide sequence: TGTGCCAGCAGCGTTGAGGCGGGGGGGCTTTCAGAGACCCAGTACTTC.

This sequence joins TRBV7-8 and TRBJ2-3; 8 bases are a match to TRBD1. The V and J ends lost 7 bases and 3 bases, in that order; junction bases with no gene match: 15. CDR3 size: 17 residues. CDR1 SGHVS and CDR2 FQNEAQ come from the germline V gene. The CDR3 DNA reads TGTGCCAGCACCCTAAACGCCCTGGACAGGGCGACAGATACGCAGTATTTT. It translates to CASTLNALDRATDTQYF.

This clone was picked up one time. The rearrangement joins TRBV28 to TRBJ2-4; D not resolved. CDR3 length equals 12 residues. CDR1 and CDR2 from the germline V gene are MDHEN and SYDVKM. V lost 6 bases and J 10 bases, leaving 13 bases between the germline ends. The DNA for the CDR3 is TGTGCCAGCAGCCCCTCGAGATTAATTCAGTACTTC. This gives the protein CASSPSRLIQYF.

This chain joins TRBV7-8 and TRBJ2-7, with a weak D call TRBD2 (6 bases). The CDR3 runs 17 residues. V lost 6 bases to trimming and J lost 4 bases, with 25 bases between them. Germline lookup yields CDR1 SGHVS and CDR2 FQNEAQ. CDR3 protein: CASRNSGGESLVYEQYV. DNA for the CDR3: TGTGCCAGCAGAAATTCGGGCGGGGAGAGTCTAGTGTACGAGCAGTACGTC.

In DNA form, the CDR3 reads TGTGCCAGCAGCACCCCAGGGGGACCTGGAAACACCATATATTTT. Encoded protein: CASSTPGGPGNTIYF. This rearrangement joins TRBV5-4 to TRBJ1-3; TRBD1 matches 7 bases. With V trimmed by 4 bases and J by 2 bases, 6 bases remained unmatched. The CDR3 sequence is 15 residues long. Germline CDR1 and CDR2: SGHNT and YYREEE (reference sequence). The complete variable domain, with remaining parts taken from reference TRBV5-4 and TRBJ1-3, reads ETGVTQSPTHLIKTRGQQVTLRCSSQSGHNTVSWYQQALGQGPQFIFQYYREEENGRGNFPPRFSGLQFPNYSSELNVNALELDDSALYLCASSTPGGPGNTIYFGEGSWLTVV.

The rearrangement joins TRBV2 to TRBJ1-4; 8 bases map to TRBD1. Germline V gives CDR1 SNHLY, CDR2 FYNNEI. The CDR3 contains 14 residues. J lost 7 bases, V lost 4 bases, and 5 bases had no gene match. CDR3: CASSGGTGSEKLFF. In DNA form, the CDR3 reads TGTGCCAGCAGTGGGGGGACAGGTAGTGAAAAACTGTTTTTT.

This clone was observed a single time. The rearrangement uses TRBV13 and TRBJ2-5, with 12 bases matching TRBD2. V lost 7 bases, J lost 5 bases, and 11 bases stayed unmatched. This CDR3 has 16 amino acids. CDR1 and CDR2 (germline): PRHDT, FYEKMQ (reference sequence). The CDR3 DNA sequence: TGTGCCAGCACCTCCCGGGCTAGCGGGGGGGAGGAGACCCAGTACTTC. It translates to CASTSRASGGEETQYF.

The chain carries TRBV28 and TRBJ2-3, with D perhaps TRBD2 (6 bases). CDR3 size: 14 residues. V lost 2 bases, J lost 4 bases, and 10 bases lay in between. Germline assignment: CDR1 MDHEN and CDR2 SYDVKM. The CDR3 DNA is TGTGCCAGCAGTTTACGGGAGCGCGCAGATACGCAGTATTTT. Amino acid sequence: CASSLRERADTQYF.

V gene TRBV7-9 combines with J gene TRBJ2-7, with TRBD2 identical over 7 bases. With V trimmed by 3 bases and J by 3 bases, 2 bases remained unmatched. The CDR3 runs to 13 residues. Germline CDR1 SEHNR, CDR2 FQNEAQ (reference sequence). The CDR3 nucleotides are TGTGCCAGCAGCTTCCGGACTAGCTACGAGCAGTACTTC. This codes for CASSFRTSYEQYF.

This clone was counted a single time. This rearrangement joins TRBV7-8 to TRBJ2-1, with 7 bases aligning to TRBD1. The V gene's germline CDR1 is SGHVS and CDR2 FQNEAQ. This CDR3 spans 14 amino acids. Germline trimming cut 6 bases from V and 0 bases from J; bases unmatched to any gene: 2. The CDR3 nucleotides read TGTGCCAGCAGGACAGGGAGCTCCTACAATGAGCAGTTCTTC. Encoded protein: CASRTGSSYNEQFF.

Only one count was recorded for this clone. The rearrangement uses TRBV7-3 and TRBJ2-5; 8 nucleotides align to TRBD2. The ends lost 1 base at V and 4 bases at J; junction bases unmatched: 5. The germline V gene encodes CDR1 SGHTA and CDR2 FQGTGA. There are 15 residues in the CDR3. The CDR3 coding sequence is TGTGCCAGCAGCTTAAACGCGGGGGGTTCAGAGACCCAGTACTTC. Protein product: CASSLNAGGSETQYF.

V is TRBV28 and J is TRBJ1-2; possible D gene TRBD1, 6 bases. Trimming stripped 5 bases from V and 5 bases from J, with 24 bases between. The CDR3 loop spans 17 amino acids. CDR1 MDHEN and CDR2 SYDVKM come from the germline V gene. CDR3 region: CASSGLDSPGEGYGYTF. The CDR3 DNA is TGTGCCAGCAGTGGACTGGACAGCCCGGGGGAGGGTTATGGCTACACCTTC.

The chain is built from TRBV19 and TRBJ1-3; D remains ambiguous. The CDR3 is made up of 14 amino acids. Germline V gene sequence: CDR1 LNHDA, CDR2 SQIVND (reference sequence). V dropped 3 bases and J dropped 3 bases, with 9 bases sitting between them. CDR3 sequence (DNA): TGTGCCAGTAGTATGGGCCCATTTGGAAACACCATATATTTT. Translated, it gives CASSMGPFGNTIYF.

This sequence joins TRBV4-1 and TRBJ2-1; possible D gene TRBD2, 6 bases. The CDR3 extends over 14 amino acids. Germline assignment: CDR1 MGHRA and CDR2 YSYEKL. V was trimmed by 4 bases and J by 3 bases, leaving 10 bases between them. The CDR3 loop reads CASSPRGNYNEQFF. DNA for the CDR3: TGCGCCAGCAGCCCCCGGGGGAACTACAATGAGCAGTTCTTC.

The rearrangement joins TRBV5-1 to TRBJ2-2; TRBD1 is a possible D gene (6 bases). The V end was cut by 0 bases, the J end by 0 bases, with 18 bases between. Germline assignment: CDR1 SGHRS and CDR2 YFSETQ. CDR3 length equals 19 residues. CDR3 sequence reads: CASSLAPISGGANTGELFF. CDR3 bases: TGCGCCAGCAGCTTGGCACCCATTTCTGGGGGCGCGAACACCGGGGAGCTGTTTTTT.

The CDR3, as DNA: TGTGCCAGCAGCCCGCCGGGAGACACAGATACGCAGTATTTT. Translated, it gives CASSPPGDTDTQYF. The chain employs TRBV4-2 and TRBJ2-3; a possible D gene is TRBD2 (6 bases). V dropped 4 bases and J dropped 2 bases, with 10 bases sitting between them. Germline CDR1 LGHNA, CDR2 YNFKEQ. CDR3 size: 14 residues.

The gene calls are TRBV6-1 and TRBJ1-4; a possible D gene is TRBD1 (6 bases). Germline V gene data show CDR1 as MNHNS and CDR2 as SASEGT. The CDR3 is 15 residues long. The germline V and J ends were trimmed by 5 bases and 8 bases, with 18 bases remaining between them. Here the CDR3 reads CASSPRGGLGEKLFF. CDR3 bases: TGTGCCAGCAGTCCGCGGGGGGGCCTTGGGGAAAAACTGTTTTTT.